This TCR beta chain was recorded in a study of CD8 T cells in ankylosing spondylitis. This clonotype came up a few times. Its antigen is still unknown. Study-wide points: Several of the motif variants were reported before in synovial fluid and blood from reactive arthritis. As for the disease-linked clones, they showed a CD8+ phenotype and occurred at relatively low frequencies in peripheral blood. Disease-linked clones reportedly showed significant enrichment in matched ankylosing spondylitis synovial fluid.

The junction had 13 bases not matched to a gene; V was cut back by 6 bases and J by 6 bases. This CDR3 region has 17 residues. TCRdb called the 5' RACE reads again in MiXCR, with one record for every CDR3 protein. The sample consists of about 280,000 distinct CDR3 sequences, around 19% of them appearing once. This receptor was identified in a male donor with ankylosing spondylitis or in good health (not recorded which). Sequences were obtained from blood, either unsorted or a sorted T cell fraction (not recorded which). The V and J genes are TRBV12-3 or TRBV12-4 and TRBJ2-1; TRBD2 matches 11 bases. CDR3 in DNA: TGTGCCAGCAGCCTCCGGTCGGCTAGCGGGGGGCGCAATGAGCAGTTCTTC. Translated: CASSLRSASGGRNEQFF.